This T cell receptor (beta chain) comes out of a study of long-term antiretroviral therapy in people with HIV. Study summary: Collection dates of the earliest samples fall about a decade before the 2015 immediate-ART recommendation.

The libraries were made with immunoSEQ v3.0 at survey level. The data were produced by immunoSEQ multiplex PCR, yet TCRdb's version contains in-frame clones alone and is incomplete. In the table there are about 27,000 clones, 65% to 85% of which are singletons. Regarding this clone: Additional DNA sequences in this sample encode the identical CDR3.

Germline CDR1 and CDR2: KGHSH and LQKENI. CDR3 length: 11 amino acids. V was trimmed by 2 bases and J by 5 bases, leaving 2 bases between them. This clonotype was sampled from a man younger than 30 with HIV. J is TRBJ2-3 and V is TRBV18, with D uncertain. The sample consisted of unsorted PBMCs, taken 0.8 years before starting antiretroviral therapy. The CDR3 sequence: CASSPKDTQYF. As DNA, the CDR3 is TGTGCCAGCTCACCAAAAGATACGCAGTATTTT.